This T cell receptor beta chain was recorded in a study of T cells in Graves' hyperthyroidism and ophthalmopathy. Study observations and caveats: A model of 13 V-J features distinguished ophthalmopathy from stable hyperthyroidism.

Note on this clonotype: As yet, its antigen is unknown.

From RNA transcripts, TCR beta CDR3 regions were amplified. TCR CDR3 regions were first amplified by RT-PCR with HTBI primers. MiXCR was run by TCRdb on the multiplex PCR reads, yielding one entry per CDR3 protein. Of some 320,000 distinct CDR3 sequences in the sample, 12% to 15% were seen once. PBMCs stemmed from 10 ml fresh peripheral blood. Sequenced material: blood. This TCR came from a woman in her 40s with Graves' ophthalmopathy.

The CDR3 loop reads CASSFKGDRANNQPQHF. In DNA form, the CDR3 reads TGTGCCAGCAGCTTCAAGGGGGACAGGGCGAACAATCAGCCCCAGCATTTT. This chain uses TRBV7-6 with TRBJ1-5, with 9 bases lining up with TRBD1. The CDR3 loop spans 17 amino acids. The germline V gene has CDR1 SGHVS and CDR2 FNYEAQ. With V trimmed by 3 bases and J by 3 bases, 9 bases remained unmatched.